The present T cell receptor (beta chain) was sequenced within a study of T cells in localized non-small cell lung cancer. Study-wide points: Tumor showed lower T cell clonality than uninvolved adjacent lung, where it was highest. Longer overall survival accompanied higher blood T cell density.

Trimming took 3 bases from V and 6 from J, leaving 18 bases between them. CDR1 and CDR2 from the germline V gene are KGHSH and LQKENI. The length of the CDR3 is 15 residues. Produced via immunoSEQ multiplex PCR; TCRdb's table is partial and in-frame only. Counted here are around 35,000 clones, approximately 90% occurring once; the ten biggest clones make up over 9.5%. Worth noting for this clone: The antigen is unknown.

V usage is TRBV18 and J usage is TRBJ2-7; D is possibly TRBD1 (6 bases). The sequencing used peripheral blood mononuclear cells, collected before any cancer treatment. The receptor was derived from a female donor aged 60 or older with stage II lung adenocarcinoma. The CDR3 sequence: CASSPKLLQGGEQYF. The DNA for the CDR3 is TGTGCCAGCTCACCCAAGCTACTACAGGGTGGCGAGCAGTACTTC. Together with reference TRBV18 and TRBJ2-7, the CDR3 gives the full variable domain: NAGVMQNPRHLVRRRGQEARLRCSPMKGHSHVYWYRQLPEEGLKFMVYLQKENIIDESGMPKERFSAEFPKEGPSILRIQQVVRGDSAAYFCASSPKLLQGGEQYFGPGTRLTVT.